The T cell receptor (beta chain) described here comes from a study of blood T cell repertoires in COVID-19. The CDR3 covers 12 residues. V dropped 7 bases and J dropped 1 base, with 7 bases sitting between them. Germline CDR1 is LNHDA and CDR2 is SQIVND (reference sequence). As processed by the authors: Using reference gene primer amplification, nucleated cell counts were estimated. Method: immunoSEQ multiplex PCR; TCRdb's copy keeps in-frame clones and lacks some. V and J calls plus clone size are reproduced from that table; the DNA served to infer D and trimming. The sample shows about 260,000 clones, about 86% of them seen only once.

The sample taken for sequencing was peripheral blood. This TCR was sampled from a man aged 25-40 years with active or convalescent COVID-19. The chain has TRBV19 and TRBJ1-1; D remains unclear. The CDR3 sequence: CASIAGNTEAFF. The CDR3 nucleotides are TGTGCCAGTATCGCGGGGAACACTGAAGCTTTCTTT.